Presented here are 18 T cell receptor beta chains from one specimen sequenced in a study of blood T cells in healthy people across ages. Then a second PCR, running about 6 to 11 cycles, was carried out with a sample-barcoded 5' primer and a J-beta primer mix. From the 5' RACE reads, TCRdb called clonotypes with MiXCR, one entry per CDR3 protein. The table has around 650,000 distinct CDR3 sequences, roughly 41% seen once. Sequenced input: blood. The receptors were gathered from a man aged 80 or over in good health.

CDR3 sequence reads: CSASDSGTAGSSYEQYF. The CDR3 DNA is TGCAGTGCTAGCGACTCCGGAACAGCGGGGAGCTCCTACGAGCAGTACTTC. The V gene is TRBV20-1, the J gene TRBJ2-5; 7 bases agree with TRBD2. Judging by the DNA end, TRBJ2-7 fits better; the J call may be wrong. The CDR3 is made up of 17 amino acids. CDR1 and CDR2 (germline): DFQATT, SNEGSKA (reference sequence).

The genes are TRBV2 and TRBJ2-2; 7 nucleotides agree with TRBD2. CDR3 length: 15 amino acids. The germline CDR1 and CDR2 sequences are SNHLY and FYNNEI. After removal of 2 bases from V and 3 bases from J, the junction contained 3 bases not matched to a gene. The CDR3: CASSEISGHTGELFF. CDR3 in DNA: TGTGCCAGCAGTGAAATTAGCGGGCACACCGGGGAGCTGTTTTTT.

The V and J genes are TRBV25-1 and TRBJ2-3, with 8 bases lining up with TRBD2. This CDR3 has 15 residues. V lost 8 bases, J lost 1 base, and 8 bases stayed unmatched. Germline V gene sequence: CDR1 MGHDK, CDR2 SYGVNS. CDR3 coding DNA: TGTGCCAGCGCCAAGGCGGGACTAGGCACAGATACGCAGTATTTT. Protein product: CASAKAGLGTDTQYF.

The V call is TRBV20-1, the J call TRBJ1-1; D gene ambiguous. Trimming removed 4 bases at V and 3 bases at J, with 15 bases between. CDR3 size: 14 residues. Germline V gene lookup returns CDR1 DFQATT and CDR2 SNEGSKA (reference sequence). This CDR3 is CSAIPGGRYTEAFF. The CDR3 DNA reads TGCAGTGCTATTCCAGGAGGACGGTACACTGAAGCTTTCTTT.

The table lists this clonotype with many counts. This chain links TRBV12-3 or TRBV12-4 with TRBJ2-3, with 8 bases aligning to TRBD2. This CDR3 region has 15 residues. Germline trimming cut 6 bases from V and 6 bases from J; bases unmatched to any gene: 11. CDR3 sequence: CASRISGSREDTQYF. Written as DNA, the CDR3 is TGTGCCAGCAGGATCAGCGGGAGCCGCGAGGATACGCAGTATTTT.

This clonotype was seen more than once but under ten times. V usage is TRBV4-2 and J usage is TRBJ2-5; 9 bases agree with TRBD2. Germline V CDR1 and CDR2: LGHNA, YNFKEQ. The CDR3 has 18 amino acids. Trimming at V came to 4 bases and at J to 1 base, leaving 13 bases not matched to a gene. The CDR3 bases are TGTGCCAGCAGCCCCCAGACGACGTATAGCGGGGGCCAAGAGACCCAGTACTTC. Translated: CASSPQTTYSGGQETQYF.

As regards this clonotype: A junction boundary mismatches the germline segment, possibly from a read error. The chain joins TRBV12-3 or TRBV12-4 to TRBJ2-1; the D call may be TRBD1 or TRBD2 (6 bases each). This CDR3 spans 16 amino acids. The CDR3 spells CASSSPPGAIYNEQLF. The CDR3 DNA sequence: TGTGCCAGCAGCTCACCCCCGGGGGCCATCTACAATGAGCAGCTCTTC.

The chain links TRBV7-9 to TRBJ2-7, with 7 bases matching TRBD2. Germline V lookup: CDR1 SEHNR, CDR2 FQNEAQ (reference sequence). V trimming: 4 bases; J trimming: 4 bases; junction bases outside the gene matches: 19. The CDR3 loop spans 18 amino acids. In DNA form, the CDR3 reads TGTGCCAGCAGCTCTGAATTCGACCGGGCTAGCGGTGAATACGAGCAGTACTTC. Protein: CASSSEFDRASGEYEQYF.

The V gene is TRBV2, the J gene TRBJ1-5; a weak D match, TRBD1 (5 bases). Trimming pared 4 bases from V and 3 bases from J, leaving 19 bases between. This CDR3 spans 17 amino acids. CDR1 SNHLY and CDR2 FYNNEI come from the germline V gene. The CDR3 DNA sequence: TGTGCCAGCAGTGCCTTCAGGACACGTGCCGACAATCAGCCCCAGCATTTT. As protein: CASSAFRTRADNQPQHF.

This clonotype was counted a single time. This clone may be a read error of a much larger clone one base away. The gene calls are TRBV29-1 and TRBJ1-2; no definite D call. Germline V lookup: CDR1 SQVTM, CDR2 ANQGSEA. The germline V and J ends were trimmed by 5 bases and 2 bases, with 9 bases remaining between them. This CDR3 is 12 amino acids long. As DNA, the CDR3 is TGCAGCGTTTCAGCGCTCAACTATGGCTACACCTTC. Residues: CSVSALNYGYTF.

The CDR3 here is CASKLQGTPYGYTF. The CDR3 nucleotides read TGTGCCAGCAAACTACAGGGGACTCCGTATGGCTACACCTTC. The chain combines TRBV2 with TRBJ1-2, with 7 bases identical to TRBD1. CDR3 length equals 14 residues. Germline loops: CDR1 SNHLY, CDR2 FYNNEI. V lost 7 bases to trimming and J lost 5 bases; unmatched junction nucleotides: 10.

This clonotype was seen only a few times. The chain combines TRBV6-5 with TRBJ2-1; D is possibly TRBD1 (5 bases). Trimming shortened V by 0 bases and J by 4 bases, and 13 bases separated the two germline ends. Germline V CDR1 and CDR2: MNHEY, SVGAGI. The CDR3 has 16 amino acids. For the CDR3, the DNA is TGTGCCAGCAGTTACTCGGCAGGGATGGGTTACAATGAGCAGTTCTTC. Translating gives CASSYSAGMGYNEQFF.

The chain uses TRBV15 and TRBJ2-5; 7 nucleotides match TRBD2. With the DNA end fitting TRBJ2-7 better, the J assignment may be wrong. Per the germline V gene, CDR1 is LNHNV and CDR2 is YYDKDF (reference sequence). This CDR3 contains 14 residues. CDR3 DNA sequence: TGTGCCACCAGCAGAGATGGCGGGGGCTACGAGCAGTACTTC. Translated, it gives CATSRDGGGYEQYF.

This chain joins TRBV10-1 and TRBJ2-5; D is unresolved. The CDR3 covers 14 residues. Trimming cost V 0 bases and J 7 bases, with 12 bases left between them. CDR1 is WNHNN, CDR2 SYGVQD, per germline (reference sequence). As DNA, the CDR3 is TGCGCCAGCAGTGAGTCTACGGCTCGTGGGACCCAGTACTTC. Translating it yields CASSESTARGTQYF.

The gene calls are TRBV4-3 and TRBJ1-4; D is possibly TRBD1 (5 bases). This CDR3 spans 16 amino acids. Deletions cut 1 base from V and 8 bases from J, with 17 bases between. In germline, CDR1 is LGHNA, CDR2 YSLEER. CDR3: CASSQAGFGGEEKLFF. CDR3 sequence (DNA): TGCGCCAGCAGCCAAGCAGGGTTTGGTGGGGAAGAAAAACTGTTTTTT.

The gene calls are TRBV6-1 and TRBJ2-7; D uncertain. This CDR3 spans 13 amino acids. Germline assignment: CDR1 MNHNS and CDR2 SASEGT. Trimming took 2 bases from V and 3 from J, leaving 8 bases between them. CDR3 region: CASSESGRYEQYF. DNA for the CDR3: TGTGCCAGCAGTGAATCAGGACGCTACGAGCAGTACTTC.

The chain carries TRBV7-2 and TRBJ2-3; a possible D gene is TRBD1 (6 bases). The V gene lost 5 bases and the J gene lost 0 bases, with 12 bases spanning the gap. Per the germline V gene, CDR1 is SGHTA and CDR2 is FQGNSA. The CDR3 length is 15 residues. CDR3 protein: CASSSRGFSTDTQYF. The CDR3 DNA sequence: TGTGCCAGCAGCAGCAGGGGCTTTAGCACAGATACGCAGTATTTT.

This clonotype was seen once. A much larger clone is a single base away; this may be a read error. CDR3 sequence reads: CSASGGGPIDEQYF. As DNA, the CDR3 is TGCAGTGCTAGCGGAGGCGGCCCTATCGACGAGCAGTACTTC. The chain is built from TRBV20-1 and TRBJ2-4; a weak D match, TRBD2 (5 bases). The DNA end is more similar to TRBJ2-7, so the J call may be wrong. In germline, CDR1 is DFQATT, CDR2 SNEGSKA (reference sequence). The CDR3 extends over 14 amino acids.